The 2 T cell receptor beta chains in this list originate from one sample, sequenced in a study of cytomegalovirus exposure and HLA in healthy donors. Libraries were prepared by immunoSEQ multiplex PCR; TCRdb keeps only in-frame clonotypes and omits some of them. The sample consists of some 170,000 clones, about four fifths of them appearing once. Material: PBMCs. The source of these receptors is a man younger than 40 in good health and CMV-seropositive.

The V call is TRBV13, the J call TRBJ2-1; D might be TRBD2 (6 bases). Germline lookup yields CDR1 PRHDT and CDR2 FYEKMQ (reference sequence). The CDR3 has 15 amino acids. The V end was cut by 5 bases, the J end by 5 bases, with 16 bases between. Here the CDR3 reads CASSPPGRGDNEQFF. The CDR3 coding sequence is TGTGCCAGCAGCCCACCGGGGCGGGGTGACAATGAGCAGTTCTTC. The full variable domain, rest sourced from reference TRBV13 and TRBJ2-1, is AAGVIQSPRHLIKEKRETATLKCYPIPRHDTVYWYQQGPGQDPQFLISFYEKMQSDKGSIPDRFSAQQFSDYHSELNMSSLELGDSALYFCASSPPGRGDNEQFFGPGTRLTVL.

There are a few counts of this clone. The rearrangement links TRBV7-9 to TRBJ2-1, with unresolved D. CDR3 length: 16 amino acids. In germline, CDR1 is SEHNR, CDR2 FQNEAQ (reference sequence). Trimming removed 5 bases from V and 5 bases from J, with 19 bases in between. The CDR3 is CASSPRQREMNNEQFF. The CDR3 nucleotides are TGTGCCAGCAGCCCTCGCCAGCGAGAGATGAACAATGAGCAGTTCTTC.